This T cell receptor (beta chain) was recorded in a study of control samples from healthy donors and cancer patients. Measured with immunoSEQ multiplex PCR; TCRdb has only the in-frame clones, and not every one. The sample contains roughly 40,000 clones, 83% of which appear only once. Specimen: blood. This receptor was identified in a man in his 60s in good health.

This chain's CDR3 is CAREGRQATNYGYTF. CDR3 nucleotide sequence: TGCGCCAGGGAGGGACGACAAGCCACTAACTATGGCTACACCTTC. The chain recombines TRBV23-1 with TRBJ1-2, with a weak D call TRBD1 (5 bases). TRBV23-1 is an ORF, with its function uncertain. Trimming shortened V by 9 bases and J by 0 bases, and 17 bases separated the two germline ends. CDR3 length: 15 amino acids.